The 13 T cell receptor beta chains below all came from one sample that was sequenced in a study of shared clonotypes between healthy human individuals. Assay used: immunoSEQ multiplex PCR; TCRdb lists only in-frame clones, some missing. The table lists about 490,000 clones, around 80% of them singletons. Source material: PBMCs. These receptors were collected from a woman between 40 and 50 years old in good health. Some clones in this sample may be carry-over from other donors' samples.

The chain joins TRBV5-4 to TRBJ1-1; perhaps TRBD1 as D (6 bases). Germline CDR1 and CDR2: SGHNT and YYREEE (reference sequence). This CDR3 has 12 residues. V lost 0 bases and J lost 10, with 10 bases in between. The CDR3 sequence: CASSLEARGAFF. The CDR3 region has the DNA TGTGCCAGCAGCTTGGAGGCCAGGGGAGCTTTCTTT. Full variable domain (missing parts from reference TRBV5-4 and TRBJ1-1): ETGVTQSPTHLIKTRGQQVTLRCSSQSGHNTVSWYQQALGQGPQFIFQYYREEENGRGNFPPRFSGLQFPNYSSELNVNALELDDSALYLCASSLEARGAFFGQGTRLTVV.

This clone came up once. The chain recombines TRBV28 with TRBJ1-4; D may be TRBD1 (5 bases). There are 15 residues in the CDR3. Looked up from germline, CDR1 is MDHEN and CDR2 is SYDVKM. V was cut by 7 bases and J by 4 bases, with 16 bases left in between. CDR3 nucleotide sequence: TGTGCCAGCATCTCAGGGCATCTGGGTAATGAAAAACTGTTTTTT. Its protein is CASISGHLGNEKLFF.

V usage is TRBV5-1 and J usage is TRBJ2-7; 10 nucleotides line up with TRBD1. The CDR3 sequence is 18 residues long. Germline V CDR1 and CDR2: SGHRS, YFSETQ. The junction had 18 bases not matched to a gene; V was cut back by 5 bases and J by 4 bases. CDR3 loop: CASRDRGILRGRLYEQYF. CDR3 DNA: TGCGCCAGCAGGGACAGGGGGATCTTGCGGGGACGGCTTTACGAGCAGTACTTC.

V gene TRBV27 combines with J gene TRBJ2-1, with no clear D. The V end was cut by 2 bases, the J end by 6 bases, with 8 bases between. The CDR3 sequence is 13 residues long. The germline CDR1 and CDR2 sequences are MNHEY and SMNVEV (reference sequence). The CDR3 loop is CASSLGRANEQFF. CDR3 nucleotide sequence: TGTGCCAGCAGTTTAGGCCGGGCCAATGAGCAGTTCTTC.

The chain has TRBV28 and TRBJ2-7; 9 bases are a match to TRBD1. V trimming: 5 bases; J trimming: 6 bases; junction bases outside the gene matches: 8. Looked up from germline, CDR1 is MDHEN and CDR2 is SYDVKM. The CDR3 is made up of 14 amino acids. CDR3 nucleotide sequence: TGTGCCAGCAGTGCCGGGACAGGGCTTGGCGAGCAGTACTTC. It yields the protein CASSAGTGLGEQYF.

The CDR3 nucleotides are TGTGCCAGCAGCTTAAGGGGACTAGGGTCCTACAATGAGCAGTTCTTC. Translated: CASSLRGLGSYNEQFF. The gene calls are TRBV7-8 and TRBJ2-1; 8 nucleotides line up with TRBD2. This CDR3 comprises 16 residues. With 2 bases clipped from V and 1 base from J, the junction kept 4 bases outside the gene matches. The germline V gene encodes CDR1 SGHVS and CDR2 FQNEAQ.

The V gene is TRBV6-6, the J gene TRBJ2-7; D is tentatively TRBD1 or TRBD2 (6 bases each). This CDR3 spans 16 amino acids. Germline-derived CDR1 and CDR2 are MNHNY and SVGAGI (reference sequence). The V end was cut by 2 bases, the J end by 0 bases, with 14 bases between. The DNA for the CDR3 is TGTGCCAGCAGTTACGGAGGGGGGACCAGCTCCTACGAGCAGTACTTC. Its translation: CASSYGGGTSSYEQYF.

The rearrangement uses TRBV7-3 and TRBJ2-1; TRBD2 agrees at 7 bases. Germline lookup yields CDR1 SGHTA and CDR2 FQGTGA. This CDR3 region has 15 residues. The trim removed 0 bases at V and 7 bases at J, leaving 6 bases unmatched. The CDR3 here is CASSLTSGSGNEQFF. The CDR3 DNA reads TGTGCCAGCAGCTTAACTAGCGGGTCCGGGAATGAGCAGTTCTTC.

The chain recombines TRBV7-2 with TRBJ2-7; 8 positions agree with TRBD1. This CDR3 has 16 residues. Looked up from germline, CDR1 is SGHTA and CDR2 is FQGNSA. J was trimmed by 4 bases and V by 6 bases; bases with no gene match: 14. For the CDR3, the DNA is TGTGCCAGCAGTATACTTACCGGGACAGGTGTATACGAGCAGTACTTC. Translated, it gives CASSILTGTGVYEQYF.

This clone turned up a few times. V gene TRBV9 combines with J gene TRBJ1-3; D is undetermined. The CDR3 extends over 16 amino acids. V was pared by 4 bases and J by 0 bases, with 14 bases between. Per germline, CDR1 SGDLS and CDR2 YYNGEE. CDR3 residues: CASSPDVWSSGNTIYF. For the CDR3, the DNA is TGTGCCAGCAGCCCCGATGTTTGGTCCTCTGGAAACACCATATATTTT.

The gene calls are TRBV28 and TRBJ2-1; the match to TRBD2 covers 12 bases. Germline loops: CDR1 MDHEN, CDR2 SYDVKM. There are 15 residues in the CDR3. V lost 5 bases, J lost 7 bases, and 6 bases stayed unmatched. The CDR3 spells CASSPPGLAGNEQFF. The CDR3, as DNA: TGTGCCAGCAGTCCCCCCGGACTAGCGGGAAATGAGCAGTTCTTC.

The chain recombines TRBV28 with TRBJ2-7; D gene ambiguous. V lost 5 bases, J lost 3 bases, and 11 bases lay in between. Germline assignment: CDR1 MDHEN and CDR2 SYDVKM. The CDR3 has 13 amino acids. This CDR3 reads CASSPKWGYEQYF. Written as DNA, the CDR3 is TGTGCCAGCAGTCCGAAATGGGGCTACGAGCAGTACTTC. The full variable domain, in which reference TRBV28 and TRBJ2-7 provide the parts outside the CDR3, is DVKVTQSSRYLVKRTGEKVFLECVQDMDHENMFWYRQDPGLGLRLIYFSYDVKMKEKGDIPEGYSVSREKKERFSLILESASTNQTSMYLCASSPKWGYEQYFGPGTRLTVT.

The rearrangement uses TRBV4-1 and TRBJ1-1; D perhaps matches TRBD1 (5 bases). The CDR3 contains 15 residues. Trimming removed 4 bases from V and 4 bases from J, with 16 bases in between. The germline gives CDR1 MGHRA, CDR2 YSYEKL. This CDR3 reads CASSPLGGGATEAFF. For the CDR3, the DNA is TGCGCCAGCAGCCCACTCGGGGGAGGGGCCACTGAAGCTTTCTTT.